This T cell receptor (beta chain) was recorded in a study of cytomegalovirus exposure and HLA in healthy donors. Study-level background: A later analysis reported the same platform for the roughly 120 validation repertoires and the roughly 700 first-cohort repertoires. Notes on the study in general: It was approximately 160 TCR beta chains that were listed as cytomegalovirus-associated. According to a later analysis, TCR clusters from the first cohort tended to co-occur in the 120 or so validation repertoires.

On this clone itself: Its antigen is undetermined.

Generated by immunoSEQ multiplex PCR, the TCRdb table keeps only in-frame clones and is missing some. The table has 150,000 to 200,000 clones, around 88% seen once. CDR1 is MNHEY and CDR2 is SMNVEV in the germline V gene (reference sequence). The V gene lost 5 bases and the J gene lost 6 bases, with 16 bases spanning the gap. The CDR3 totals 15 residues. Sequencing was done on a sample of PBMCs. This sequence originates from a woman aged 18-29 years in good health and CMV-seronegative. The rearrangement joins TRBV27 to TRBJ2-2; tentative D call: TRBD2 (5 bases). CDR3 coding DNA: TGTGCCAGCAGTGGAGGCCAGCCGAGGGCCGGGGAGCTGTTTTTT. As protein: CASSGGQPRAGELFF.